Listed below are T cell receptor beta chains from one sample, sequenced in a study of shared clonotypes between healthy human individuals. The assay was immunoSEQ multiplex PCR, and TCRdb's table has in-frame clones only and misses some. The top ten hold roughly 1.9% of the sample, which has about 680,000 clones, 55% to 85% seen once. Sequenced sample: memory CD4+ T cells sorted from blood. All receptors come from a woman aged 30 to 39 in good health. Each CDR3 is given with its conserved first and last residue. Each record gives: J gene, D gene, V gene, clone size, CDR3 DNA, CDR3 protein. A D gene is named only where the DNA matches it firmly. Rows may omit the clone size; those that give it use once, few, many or a size class.

>TRBJ2-3|NA|TRBV6-5|NA
TGTGCCAGCAGAATGACACTATCAGATACGCAGTATTTT
CASRMTLSDTQYF
>TRBJ2-7|TRBD1|TRBV11-3|NA
TGTGCCAGCAGCCTCGGACAGGGGAGAGAGCAGTACTTC
CASSLGQGREQYF
>TRBJ2-5|NA|TRBV29-1|NA
TGCAGCGTTGTTTGGGGGATGGAGACCCAGTACTTC
CSVVWGMETQYF
>TRBJ1-1|NA|TRBV2|few
TGTGCCAGCAGTGCCGGGGGGTTACTCATGAACACTGAAGCTTTCTTT
CASSAGGLLMNTEAFF
>TRBJ2-7|TRBD1|TRBV7-2|once
TGTGCCAGCAGCTTCGCGACAGGGGGCCCCTACGAGCAGTACTTC
CASSFATGGPYEQYF
>TRBJ2-3|TRBD1|TRBV19|NA
TGTGCCAGTAGTACGACAGGGGTGGACACAGATACGCAGTATTTT
CASSTTGVDTDTQYF
>TRBJ2-5|TRBD1|TRBV25-1|NA
TGTGCCAGCAGTGGACCGGGGGACAGGGGACGAGAGACCCAGTACTTC
CASSGPGDRGRETQYF
>TRBJ1-4|NA|TRBV5-1|NA
TGCGCCAGCAGCTCCGGACGGACCGAAAAACTGTTTTTT
CASSSGRTEKLFF
>TRBJ2-7|NA|TRBV30|NA
TGTGCCTGGAGTGACCGGCGGTTACCCTACGAGCAGTACTTC
CAWSDRRLPYEQYF
>TRBJ2-1|NA|TRBV25-1|NA
TGTGCCAGCAGTGCCGCTAGTCAGGACAGCAACAATGAGCAGTTCTTC
CASSAASQDSNNEQFF
>TRBJ2-7|NA|TRBV6-6|NA
TGTGCCAGCAGTTCCCTCGGAGGGGGGAGATACGAGCAGTACTTC
CASSSLGGGRYEQYF
>TRBJ1-5|NA|TRBV28|NA
TGTGCCAGCAGCCCTGGACTTTTATCGAAAGGTATGGATAAACAGCCCCAGCATTTT
CASSPGLLSKGMDKQPQHF
>TRBJ2-7|NA|TRBV27|NA
TGTGCCAGCAGTCCCAAGGGAGCATTCCTATTGGGGGAGAGGGTCGAGCAGTACTTC
CASSPKGAFLLGERVEQYF
>TRBJ2-3|NA|TRBV7-2|NA
TGTGCCAGCAGCTTACAGTTGTCTGGGGCAGATACGCAGTATTTT
CASSLQLSGADTQYF
>TRBJ2-3|TRBD1|TRBV10-3|once
TGTGCCATCAGTGAACCGGACAGGGGGCTTCGGGGTACGCAGTATTTT
CAISEPDRGLRGTQYF
>TRBJ1-5|NA|TRBV5-1|once
TGCGCCAGCAGCTTGGACGGGGGAACTAATCAGCCCCAGCATTTT
CASSLDGGTNQPQHF
>TRBJ1-2|TRBD1|TRBV2|NA
TGTGCCAGCAGCCTCCTCCCGGGACAGGGGGCGCTTGGCTACACCTTC
CASSLLPGQGALGYTF
>TRBJ2-7|NA|TRBV21-1|NA
TGTGCCAGCAGCCTAGACAGGCGTCCTTTCGGCGAGCAGTACTTC
CASSLDRRPFGEQYF
>TRBJ2-3|NA|TRBV2|NA
TGTGCCAGCTCTAAAAGGGCCGGAGGCACAGATACGCAGTATTTT
CASSKRAGGTDTQYF
>TRBJ2-7|NA|TRBV7-2|once
TGTGCCAGCAGCTTCACAGATTCCTACGAGCAGTACTTC
CASSFTDSYEQYF
>TRBJ2-5|TRBD2|TRBV7-9|NA
TGTGCCAGCAGCTCAAGCGGGAGTGGACAAGAGACCCAGTACTTC
CASSSSGSGQETQYF
>TRBJ1-5|NA|TRBV2|few
TGTGCCAGCAGTCAGAGTGGACAGCATTATAGCAATCAGCCCCAGCATTTT
CASSQSGQHYSNQPQHF
>TRBJ2-1|NA|TRBV7-2|NA
TGTGCCAGCAGCTTAGTGTTTAGCTCGGGCGGGTACAATGAGCAGTTCTTC
CASSLVFSSGGYNEQFF
>TRBJ2-2|NA|TRBV19|NA
TGTGCCAGTATTTCCCTCGCGGTGCGATCGGGCACCGGGGAGCTGTTTTTT
CASISLAVRSGTGELFF
>TRBJ2-3|NA|TRBV5-1|NA
TGCGCCAGCAGCACAGGGACAACCACTAGCACAGATACGCAGTATTTT
CASSTGTTTSTDTQYF
>TRBJ2-3|TRBD1|TRBV19|NA
TGTGCCAGTGAAGCCAGGGGGCTGTACACAGATACGCAGTATTTT
CASEARGLYTDTQYF
>TRBJ1-5|NA|TRBV5-4|NA
TGTGCCAGCAGCTTGGTTCGGGGGCGCCGGGTAAATCAGCCCCAGCATTTT
CASSLVRGRRVNQPQHF
>TRBJ2-2|NA|TRBV5-1|NA
TGCGCCAGCAGCTTGGATGGAGAGAACACCGGGGAGCTGTTTTTT
CASSLDGENTGELFF
>TRBJ1-1|NA|TRBV27|NA
TGTGCCACCCACAAAGGACAGCGGGGTTCTGAAGCTTTCTTT
CATHKGQRGSEAFF
>TRBJ2-7|NA|TRBV23-1|NA
TGCGCCAGCAGTCAATTTCCGGGACTGAACTCCTACGAGCAGTACTTC
CASSQFPGLNSYEQYF
>TRBJ1-4|TRBD1|TRBV7-6|NA
TGTGCCAGCAGCGCCCGGTACAGGGGAGGGGGAGAAAAACTGTTTTTT
CASSARYRGGGEKLFF
>TRBJ2-3|NA|TRBV5-4|few
TGTGCCAGCAGCCCCCCGGGGACGCGAGGGAGGGGGAGAAGAGATACGCAGTATTTT
CASSPPGTRGRGRRDTQYF
>TRBJ2-1|NA|TRBV7-6|NA
TGTGCCAGCAGCTTTACAGGGCCCAATGAGCAGTTCTTC
CASSFTGPNEQFF
>TRBJ2-7|NA|TRBV29-1|NA
TGCAGCGTTGAAGGAAGGGGCTACGAGCAGTACTTC
CSVEGRGYEQYF
>TRBJ2-5|TRBD2|TRBV4-1|once
TGCGCCAGCAGCCCCCCCCGGGCTAGCGGTGAGACCCAGTACTTC
CASSPPRASGETQYF
>TRBJ1-2|TRBD1|TRBV9|NA
TGTGCCAGCAGCGTAGAGGACAGGGGAAACTATGGCTACACCTTC
CASSVEDRGNYGYTF
>TRBJ2-3|NA|TRBV6-4|NA
TGTGCCAGCAGGGGTGAGGATTCGGGTACGCAGTATTTT
CASRGEDSGTQYF
>TRBJ2-1|TRBD2|TRBV6-6|NA
TGTGCCACCTTTGGGGCTAGCGGGAGCAATGAGCAGTTCTTC
CATFGASGSNEQFF
>TRBJ1-4|NA|TRBV5-1|NA
TGCGCCAGCACCCCCGGGACGGCGAATGAAAAACTGTTTTTT
CASTPGTANEKLFF
>TRBJ2-7|NA|TRBV27|NA
TGTGCCAGCAGCCGCCAGGGGAGCTCCTACGAGCAGTACTTC
CASSRQGSSYEQYF
>TRBJ2-5|NA|TRBV30|NA
TGTGCCTGGAGTGTAAGGGGGAGGGCCGCGACCCAGTACTTC
CAWSVRGRAATQYF
>TRBJ1-4|TRBD1|TRBV5-1|NA
TGCGCCAGCAGCTTGGCCGAGGGACAGGGAGGAAAACTGTTTTTT
CASSLAEGQGGKLFF
>TRBJ2-2|NA|TRBV25-1|NA
TGTGCCAGCAGTGTCCAGATGCGGGGGCTGGCCGGGGAGCTGTTTTTT
CASSVQMRGLAGELFF
>TRBJ2-7|TRBD2|TRBV2|NA
TGTGCCACCCGAATCGGGACTAGTTCCTACGAGCAGTACTTC
CATRIGTSSYEQYF
>TRBJ1-2|NA|TRBV28|NA
TGTGCCAGCAGTTTTCGGGCCTTTGGAAGGGGGGGCTACACCTTC
CASSFRAFGRGGYTF
>TRBJ1-5|NA|TRBV2|NA
TGTGCCAGCAGTATACGAGGTCAGCCCCAGCATTTT
CASSIRGQPQHF
>TRBJ1-3|NA|TRBV19|NA
TGTGCCAGTAGTTCGGCATTCGGAAACACCATATATTTT
CASSSAFGNTIYF
>TRBJ1-2|NA|TRBV7-8|NA
TGTGCCAGCAGCCGGAACTCGGACCGGAACTATGGCTACACCTTC
CASSRNSDRNYGYTF
>TRBJ2-7|NA|TRBV10-2|NA
TGCGCCAGCACCCTAGGTGGCAGGTATAACGAGCAGTACTTC
CASTLGGRYNEQYF
>TRBJ2-5|TRBD1|TRBV5-4|NA
TGTGCCAGCAGCCACAATACAGGGGGCAGGGAGACCCAGTACTTC
CASSHNTGGRETQYF
>TRBJ1-2|NA|TRBV28|NA
TGTGCCAGCAGCCCCGGCTGGCAGGCTGCGCTTGGCTACACCTTC
CASSPGWQAALGYTF
>TRBJ2-7|NA|TRBV19|NA
TGTGCCAGTAGTGTGGACCCCGCCGGGACCTACGAGCAGTACTTC
CASSVDPAGTYEQYF
>TRBJ2-7|NA|TRBV28|NA
TGTGCCAGCAGATCGGGGAAGCGCTACGAGCAGTACTTC
CASRSGKRYEQYF